This T cell receptor (beta chain) was recovered during a study of T cell clonality in common variable immunodeficiency. With 0 bases clipped from V and 5 bases from J, the junction kept 4 bases outside the gene matches. The CDR3 consists of 15 residues. CDR1 MGHDK and CDR2 SYGVNS come from the germline V gene. As to this clone: Its cognate antigen is unknown. The CDR3 end falls 3 residues outside the read, so it is completed with the germline J gene.

Equal genomic DNA amounts from CVID and control samples were sequenced. The repertoire was sequenced with immunoSEQ multiplex PCR; TCRdb's copy has only in-frame clones and lacks some. This repertoire lists 40,000 to 50,000 clones without singletons; 10% sits in the top ten. Patients and controls were mostly of Caucasian heritage. Study-wide findings and caveats: Reportedly, TCR beta sequences from common variable immunodeficiency showed fewer deletions and N-nucleotide insertions. Patient heterogeneity in the CVID cohort limited correlations between repertoire features and clinical complications.

This TCR was recovered from a person aged 18 to 75 in good health. V is TRBV25-1 and J is TRBJ2-3; 8 positions match TRBD1. Sequencing was performed on peripheral blood mononuclear cells. CDR3 amino acids: CASSEYGQGIDTQYF. The CDR3 bases that were read are TGTGCCAGCAGTGAATACGGACAGGGAATAGATACG.